This TCR beta chain was identified in a study of beta chain features in type 1 diabetes. The study reverse transcribed the entire isolated RNA, so it sequenced expressed TCRB transcripts. TCRdb's copy holds only in-frame clones and misses some; the assay was immunoSEQ multiplex PCR. The sample has 300,000 to 450,000 clones; around 19% are singletons. Stem cell-like memory, regulatory, central memory and naive CD4+ cells were sorted via CD45RO/CCR7/CD25/CD127/CD95/CD27. Populations isolated by sorting all had purity greater than 95%. The study's findings and limits: For TCRB rearrangement, an influence of HLA type remained unresolved here. When cDNA is sequenced, cells with high TCR expression could be over-represented.

This clone has only a few counts. Its target is not known. V lost 7 bases, J lost 2 bases, and 2 bases stayed unmatched. The CDR3 sequence is 11 residues long. Germline lookup yields CDR1 SQVTM and CDR2 ANQGSEA. The sample was naive CD4+ T cells from blood. This chain connects TRBV29-1 to TRBJ2-7; TRBD1 agrees at 7 bases. This sequence was found in a woman under 30 in good health. The CDR3 DNA follows: TGCAGCGGCAGGGGGACCTACGAGCAGTACTTC. Translation gives CSGRGTYEQYF.